This is a list of T cell receptor beta chains from one sample in a study of yellow fever vaccine responses in identical twins. TCRdb reprocessed the RT-PCR reads via MiXCR and lists one record per CDR3 protein. The sample consists of approximately 15,000 distinct CDR3 sequences, about four fifths of them appearing once. Source: T cells from blood (PBMCs), unsorted or a sorted subset (not recorded which), taken before or after yellow fever vaccination (not recorded which). The receptor source for this set is a woman under 30 who received the yellow fever vaccine. Each CDR3 is given with its conserved first and last residue. A D gene is named only where the DNA matches it firmly. Clone size is given for some rows only: seen once, a few or many times, or a class if the clone is expanded.

D gene	V gene	J gene	clone size	CDR3 protein	CDR3 DNA
NA	TRBV7-6	TRBJ2-5	NA	CASSLGYLETQYF	TGTGCCAGCAGCTTAGGGTACCTGGAGACCCAGTACTTC
NA	TRBV4-3	TRBJ1-5	NA	CASSQALTVGARHF	TGCGCCAGCAGCCAAGCCCTAACGGTCGGGGCCCGACATTTT
NA	TRBV29-1	TRBJ2-7	NA	CSVEGGTLYEQYF	TGCAGCGTTGAAGGCGGGACCCTATACGAGCAGTACTTC
NA	TRBV20-1	TRBJ2-3	NA	CSARRNTDTQYF	TGCAGTGCTAGGAGGAACACAGATACGCAGTATTTT
NA	TRBV29-1	TRBJ2-5	NA	CSVFQETQYF	TGCAGCGTTTTCCAAGAGACCCAGTACTTC
NA	TRBV11-3	TRBJ2-3	NA	CASSLGLEEADTQYF	TGTGCCAGCAGCTTAGGTCTAGAGGAAGCAGATACGCAGTATTTT
NA	TRBV28	TRBJ1-1	NA	CASAGPLFLGTEAFF	TGTGCCAGCGCGGGACCGTTGTTCCTAGGCACTGAAGCTTTCTTT
NA	TRBV12-3/TRBV12-4	TRBJ1-1	few	CASSPSYTEAFF	TGTGCCAGCAGCCCCAGCTACACTGAAGCTTTCTTT
NA	TRBV11-3	TRBJ2-7	NA	CASSLGFEQYF	TGTGCCAGCAGCTTAGGTTTCGAGCAGTACTTC
NA	TRBV10-3	TRBJ1-1	NA	CAISESGGRWVAFF	TGTGCCATCAGTGAGTCGGGGGGACGCTGGGTGGCTTTCTTT
TRBD2	TRBV9	TRBJ2-2	NA	CASSVQAGVTGELFF	TGTGCCAGCAGCGTACAGGCGGGAGTTACCGGGGAGCTGTTTTTT
NA	TRBV3-1	TRBJ2-5	NA	CASSQIPLVIQETQYF	TGTGCCAGCAGCCAGATCCCACTAGTTATCCAAGAGACCCAGTACTTC
NA	TRBV5-1	TRBJ2-3	NA	CASSPGTSHDTDTQYF	TGCGCCAGCAGCCCCGGGACATCGCATGACACAGATACGCAGTATTTT
NA	TRBV29-1	TRBJ2-3	NA	CSVPDTDTQYF	TGCAGCGTCCCGGACACAGATACGCAGTATTTT
NA	TRBV11-1	TRBJ2-2	NA	CASSPSGELFF	TGTGCCAGCAGCCCCTCCGGGGAGCTGTTTTTT
NA	TRBV11-3	TRBJ2-4	NA	CASSLGVGIQYF	TGTGCCAGCAGCTTAGGAGTCGGAATTCAGTACTTC
NA	TRBV10-1	TRBJ2-1	once	CASSESSGAYNEQFF	TGCGCCAGCAGTGAGTCCAGCGGAGCCTACAATGAGCAGTTCTTC
TRBD1	TRBV18	TRBJ2-5	NA	CASSQQGRETQYF	TGTGCCAGCTCACAACAGGGGCGAGAGACCCAGTACTTC
NA	TRBV2	TRBJ2-2	NA	CASSEGLRGLTGELFF	TGTGCCAGCAGTGAAGGGCTACGGGGATTAACCGGGGAGCTGTTTTTT
TRBD2	TRBV11-1	TRBJ2-1	NA	CASSPRTSAIEQFF	TGTGCCAGCAGCCCTCGGACTAGCGCTATTGAGCAGTTCTTC
NA	TRBV10-1	TRBJ2-2	NA	CASTSSTIPGELFF	TGCGCCAGCACCTCGTCTACTATTCCCGGGGAGCTGTTTTTT
NA	TRBV29-1	TRBJ2-1	NA	CSVEEGFTSF	TGCAGCGTTGAAGAGGGTTTTACGTCGTTC
NA	TRBV6-1	TRBJ1-5	once	CASSESTWPQHF	TGTGCCAGCAGTGAAAGTACGTGGCCCCAGCATTTT
NA	TRBV7-9	TRBJ1-2	few	CASSLATGLGYGYTF	TGTGCCAGCAGCTTAGCAACAGGGCTTGGCTATGGCTACACCTTC
NA	TRBV28	TRBJ2-7	NA	CASASPGTKDEQYF	TGTGCCAGCGCATCCCCCGGGACCAAAGACGAGCAGTACTTC
TRBD2	TRBV29-1	TRBJ2-3	NA	CSVLGGLAGGTTDTQYF	TGCAGCGTCCTGGGTGGACTAGCGGGAGGGACGACAGATACGCAGTATTTT
NA	TRBV10-1	TRBJ1-4	NA	CASSDWELGSELFF	TGCGCCAGCAGTGATTGGGAGCTGGGTTCGGAACTGTTTTTT
NA	TRBV6-2/TRBV6-3	TRBJ2-1	few	CASSSMGAGEQFF	TGTGCCAGCAGTTCGATGGGGGCGGGTGAGCAGTTCTTC
TRBD2	TRBV7-9	TRBJ2-1	NA	CASSLEMTSGTSYNEQFF	TGTGCCAGCAGCTTAGAGATGACTAGCGGTACCTCCTACAATGAGCAGTTCTTC
NA	TRBV3-1	TRBJ2-3	NA	CASRNTDTQYF	TGTGCCAGCAGGAATACAGATACGCAGTATTTT
NA	TRBV18	TRBJ2-5	few	CASSPDVETQYF	TGTGCCAGCTCACCAGATGTGGAGACCCAGTACTTC
NA	TRBV29-1	TRBJ1-2	NA	CSVAANYGYTF	TGCAGCGTTGCGGCTAACTATGGCTACACCTTC
TRBD2	TRBV2	TRBJ2-5	NA	CASTETSGGFQETQYF	TGTGCCAGCACTGAGACTAGCGGGGGTTTCCAAGAGACCCAGTACTTC
NA	TRBV29-1	TRBJ1-5	NA	CSVVFGQLRDSNQSQHF	TGCAGCGTTGTGTTTGGACAGCTAAGGGATAGCAATCAGTCCCAGCATTTT
TRBD2	TRBV28	TRBJ2-1	NA	CASKSSSGRDSSYNEQFF	TGTGCCAGTAAGTCCTCTAGCGGGAGGGATAGCTCCTACAATGAGCAGTTCTTC
NA	TRBV11-3	TRBJ1-5	NA	CASSLWAGSQPQHF	TGTGCCAGCAGCTTATGGGCGGGGAGCCAGCCCCAGCATTTT
NA	TRBV7-3	TRBJ2-2	NA	CASSLNGGGELFF	TGTGCCAGCAGCCTTAACGGGGGTGGGGAGCTGTTTTTT
NA	TRBV5-5	TRBJ1-3	NA	CASSLGHNSGNTIYF	TGTGCCAGCAGCTTGGGACATAACTCTGGAAACACCATATATTTT
NA	TRBV4-1	TRBJ1-5	NA	CASRDIYSNQPQHF	TGCGCCAGCAGGGACATTTATAGCAATCAGCCCCAGCATTTT
NA	TRBV20-1	TRBJ2-1	NA	CSARRIPYGVVNEQFF	TGCAGTGCTAGACGCATCCCCTACGGGGTCGTCAATGAGCAGTTCTTC
NA	TRBV10-3	TRBJ1-2	few	CAILRSSNYGYTF	TGTGCCATACTGAGGAGCTCGAACTATGGCTACACCTTC
NA	TRBV28	TRBJ2-1	once	CASSSHTSSYNEQFF	TGTGCCAGCAGTTCCCACACGAGCTCCTACAATGAGCAGTTCTTC
NA	TRBV13	TRBJ1-1	NA	CASRVTGNTEAFF	TGTGCCAGCAGGGTAACGGGGAACACTGAAGCTTTCTTT
NA	TRBV6-2/TRBV6-3	TRBJ1-6	NA	CATRLRTEHNSPLHF	TGTGCCACCCGCCTGAGGACAGAACATAATTCACCCCTCCACTTT
NA	TRBV27	TRBJ1-1	NA	CASSPLVGTEAFF	TGTGCCAGCAGTCCGTTGGTGGGCACTGAAGCTTTCTTT
TRBD1	TRBV12-3/TRBV12-4	TRBJ1-1	NA	CASTPGQGNTEAFF	TGTGCCAGCACCCCGGGACAGGGTAACACTGAAGCTTTCTTT
NA	TRBV18	TRBJ2-2	NA	CASSPPRGELFF	TGTGCCAGCTCACCACCTCGCGGGGAGCTGTTTTTT
TRBD2	TRBV18	TRBJ2-1	NA	CASSRTSGYNEQFF	TGTGCCAGCTCACGGACTAGCGGGTACAATGAGCAGTTCTTC
NA	TRBV5-1	TRBJ1-2	NA	CASSPQTGDHGYTF	TGCGCCAGCAGCCCCCAGACCGGGGACCATGGCTACACCTTC
TRBD2	TRBV4-2	TRBJ2-1	once	CASSDKTSGNEQFF	TGTGCCAGCAGCGACAAGACTAGCGGCAATGAGCAGTTCTTC
NA	TRBV4-1	TRBJ1-1	NA	CASSHGSIEAFF	TGCGCCAGCAGCCATGGGTCCATTGAAGCTTTCTTT
NA	TRBV2	TRBJ1-5	NA	CASSRSSNQPQHF	TGTGCCAGCAGTCGGAGTAGCAATCAGCCCCAGCATTTT
NA	TRBV28	TRBJ1-4	NA	CASSSATNEKLFF	TGTGCCAGCAGTTCTGCAACTAATGAAAAACTGTTTTTT
NA	TRBV12-3/TRBV12-4	TRBJ1-5	NA	CASSPPGGGQPQHF	TGTGCCAGCAGTCCCCCGGGGGGAGGTCAGCCCCAGCATTTT
TRBD1	TRBV28	TRBJ1-1	NA	CASSLRGLNTEAFF	TGTGCCAGCAGTCTCAGGGGGCTGAACACTGAAGCTTTCTTT